This T cell receptor beta chain was identified in a study of blood T cell repertoires in COVID-19 (dated by TCRdb to about 2020). Regarding the study in general: Collaborator samples came from the United States, Italy and Spain and covered acute and convalescent phases of COVID-19. Where available, HLA class I and class II types were obtained from metadata supplied by the sample provider rather than from assay-based typing. A de-identified subject ID, COVID-19 status, age in years and sex were almost always included in the sample metadata. The dataset comprised deeply sampled blood TCRbeta repertoires from subjects exposed to, actively infected with, or recovered from COVID-19. The prospective study material was composed of cDNA or gDNA derived from T cells, B-cell-depleted T cells, or PBMCs. Samples were obtained from the ongoing ImmuneRACE study (first 160 participants) and from approximately 1,200 subjects provided by 6 global collaborators. A freely available public database, intended as a resource for researchers studying the immune response to SARS-CoV-2, is where the repertoires were released.

The germline V gene sets CDR1 to SGHRS and CDR2 to YFSETQ. The CDR3 starts with the cysteine, ends with the phenylalanine, and has 15 residues. Left in the record is the CDR3 DNA by itself, 45 bases read in frame from the first base. A remark on this clone: Its antigen target is currently unknown. The junction departs from germline at one end; a sequencing error may be responsible.

Overall study results and their limits: Clinical and demographic metadata were provided uncurated, with the amount varying by source and participant.

TCRbeta CDR3 regions were amplified from genomic DNA by means of the immunoSEQ Assay, a bias-controlled multiplex PCR. On the study's bioinformatics: The number of nucleated cells in each sample was estimated from the amplification of reference gene primers within the assay. Sequence reads were collapsed and filtered to measure the absolute abundance of every unique TCRbeta CDR3 rearrangement. Productive Simpson clonality was computed per sample as the square root of Simpson's diversity index over productive rearrangements. TCRdb retrieved this table from immuneACCESS and kept in-frame rearrangements only. Not all clones are present; in checked studies, unresolved V genes account for under half, and no reason is known for the remainder. That table furnishes V, J and clone size, whereas the DNA furnished D and trimming. Present in this sample are 250,000 or so clones, approximately 89% of which were seen just once. The ten largest clonotypes hold 3% to 3.5% of the sample.

In the prospective study, participants were roughly 18 to 95 years old, resided in approximately 25 geographic areas of the United States, and were enrolled through a virtual design. In the prospective study, cohorts were assigned on the basis of participant-reported clinical history obtained from a screening survey and a study questionnaire. A participant counted as exposed if, within 2 weeks of entering the study, that participant had been in contact with someone who had a PCR-confirmed or clinician-diagnosed COVID-19 case. Each participant in the prospective study had whole blood, serum and a nasopharyngeal or oropharyngeal swab collected by mobile phlebotomists. Additional blood draws and questionnaires over an approximately 2-month period could optionally be provided by prospective study participants. Prospective study blood samples were shipped either frozen or at room temperature before DNA extraction.

Recombination joined TRBV5-1 with TRBJ1-3, with a tentative D gene TRBD1 over 5 matching bases. The sequenced sample was PBMCs or T cells enriched from blood (not recorded which). This receptor was obtained from a woman aged 40 to 49 who had been exposed to COVID-19. In nucleotides, the sequence is TGTGCCAGCAGCTTGGTAGGGGTCTCTGGAAACACCATATATTTT. The encoded protein is CASSLVGVSGNTIYF.